This T cell receptor (beta chain) was sequenced in a study of blood T cell repertoires in COVID-19. Study in general: PBMCs, B-cell-depleted T cells, or T cells provided the cDNA or gDNA that made up the material.

Seattle enrolled patients during active infection and tracked them longitudinally. Clones were sequenced by immunoSEQ multiplex PCR, and TCRdb holds only the in-frame ones, with some missing. The table includes about 180,000 clones, 60% to 85% detected once. Trimming took 1 base from V and 6 from J, leaving 9 bases between them. CDR3 size: 13 residues. Sequenced material: peripheral blood. The chain joins TRBV12-3 or TRBV12-4 to TRBJ1-1, with D perhaps TRBD1 (5 bases). This receptor was taken from a woman aged 55-70 years with COVID-19, enrolled during active disease. CDR3 sequence: CASSLVRGSEAFF. For the CDR3, the DNA is TGTGCCAGCAGTTTAGTAAGGGGTTCTGAAGCTTTCTTT.